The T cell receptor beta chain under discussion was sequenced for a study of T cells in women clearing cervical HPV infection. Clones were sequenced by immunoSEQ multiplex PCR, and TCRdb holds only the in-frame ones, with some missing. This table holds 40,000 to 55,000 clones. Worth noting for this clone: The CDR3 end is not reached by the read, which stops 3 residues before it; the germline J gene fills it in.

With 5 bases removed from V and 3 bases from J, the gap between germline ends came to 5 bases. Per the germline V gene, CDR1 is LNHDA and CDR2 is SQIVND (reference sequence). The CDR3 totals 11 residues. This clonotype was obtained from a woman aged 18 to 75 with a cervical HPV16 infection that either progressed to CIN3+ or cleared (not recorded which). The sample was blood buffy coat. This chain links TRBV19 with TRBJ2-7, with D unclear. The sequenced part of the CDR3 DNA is TGTGCCAGTAGTGCGAGCTACGAG. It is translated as CASSASYE. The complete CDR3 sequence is CASSASYEQYF.